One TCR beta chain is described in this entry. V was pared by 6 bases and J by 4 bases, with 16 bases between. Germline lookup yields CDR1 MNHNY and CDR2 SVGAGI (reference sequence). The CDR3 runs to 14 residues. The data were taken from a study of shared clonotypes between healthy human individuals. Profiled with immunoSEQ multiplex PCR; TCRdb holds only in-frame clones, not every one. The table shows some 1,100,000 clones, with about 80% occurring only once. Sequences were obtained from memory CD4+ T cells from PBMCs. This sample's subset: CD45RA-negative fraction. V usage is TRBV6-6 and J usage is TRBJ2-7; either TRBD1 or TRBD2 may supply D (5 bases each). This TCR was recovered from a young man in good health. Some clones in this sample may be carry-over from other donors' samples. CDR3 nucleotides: TGTGCCAGCAGGCCCGGGACCGGCCGATACGAGCAGTACTTC. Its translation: CASRPGTGRYEQYF.